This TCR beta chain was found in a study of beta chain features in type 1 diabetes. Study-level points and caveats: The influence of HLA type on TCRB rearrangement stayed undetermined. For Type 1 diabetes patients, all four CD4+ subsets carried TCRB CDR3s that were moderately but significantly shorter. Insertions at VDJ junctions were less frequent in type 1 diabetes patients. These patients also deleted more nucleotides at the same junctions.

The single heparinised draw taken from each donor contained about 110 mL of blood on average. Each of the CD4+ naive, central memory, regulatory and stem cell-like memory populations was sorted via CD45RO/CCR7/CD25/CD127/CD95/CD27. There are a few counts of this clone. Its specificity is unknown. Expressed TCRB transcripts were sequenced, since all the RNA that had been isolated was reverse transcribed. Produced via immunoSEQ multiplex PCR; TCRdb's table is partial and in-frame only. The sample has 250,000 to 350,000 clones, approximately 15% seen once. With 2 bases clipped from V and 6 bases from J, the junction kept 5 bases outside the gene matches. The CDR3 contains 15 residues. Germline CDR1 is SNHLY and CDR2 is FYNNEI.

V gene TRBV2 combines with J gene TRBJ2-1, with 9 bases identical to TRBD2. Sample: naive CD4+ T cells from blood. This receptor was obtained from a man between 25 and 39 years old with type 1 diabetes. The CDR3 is CASSERASGANEQFF. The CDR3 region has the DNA TGTGCCAGCAGTGAACGGGCTAGCGGGGCCAATGAGCAGTTCTTC. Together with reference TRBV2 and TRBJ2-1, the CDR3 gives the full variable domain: EPEVTQTPSHQVTQMGQEVILRCVPISNHLYFYWYRQILGQKVEFLVSFYNNEISEKSEIFDDQFSVERPDGSNFTLKIRSTKLEDSAMYFCASSERASGANEQFFGPGTRLTVL.